A selection of T cell receptor beta chains follows, all from one sample in a study of cytomegalovirus exposure and HLA in healthy donors. Data came from immunoSEQ multiplex PCR; TCRdb stores just in-frame clones and leaves some out. The sample includes a few hundred thousand clones, about 83% of them seen just once. The material sequenced was PBMCs. All receptors derive from a woman aged 40 to 50 in good health and CMV-seropositive. Each CDR3 is given with its conserved first and last residue. Each record gives: J gene, V gene, clone size, D gene, CDR3 protein, CDR3 DNA. The D gene is left open where the match is weak. Expanded clones get a size class; other rows say once, few or many, or leave the size out.

TRBJ2-6 | TRBV5-5 | . | . | CASSLASGANVLTF | TGTGCCAGCAGCTTGGCGAGCGGGGCCAACGTCCTGACTTTC
TRBJ1-3 | TRBV9 | . | . | CASSDREGLDTIYF | TGTGCCAGCAGCGATCGGGAGGGGTTGGACACCATATATTTT
TRBJ2-7 | TRBV30 | . | TRBD1 | CAWCYRDRSYEQYF | TGTGCCTGGTGTTACAGGGACAGGAGTTACGAGCAGTACTTC
TRBJ1-3 | TRBV7-2 | . | TRBD1 | CASSLQQGAMGNTIYF | TGTGCCAGCAGCCTCCAACAGGGGGCTATGGGAAACACCATATATTTT
TRBJ2-7 | TRBV29-1 | . | TRBD1 | CSATRDSSYEQYF | TGCAGCGCGACACGGGACAGTTCCTACGAGCAGTACTTC
TRBJ1-5 | TRBV27 | once | TRBD1 | CASSLLGGERQPQHF | TGTGCCAGCAGTTTATTAGGGGGCGAACGCCAGCCCCAGCATTTT
TRBJ1-1 | TRBV28 | . | . | CASSLWGRGGIFEAFF | TGTGCCAGCAGTTTATGGGGTCGTGGAGGGATTTTTGAAGCTTTCTTT
TRBJ1-4 | TRBV5-1 | . | . | CASSRSGLLNEKLFF | TGCGCCAGCAGCCGGTCAGGGCTCTTAAATGAAAAACTGTTTTTT
TRBJ2-7 | TRBV9 | . | TRBD1 | CASSGDRAYEQYF | TGTGCCAGCAGTGGGGACAGGGCCTACGAGCAGTACTTC
TRBJ2-7 | TRBV7-9 | . | . | CASGEGSYEQYF | TGTGCCAGTGGCGAGGGCTCCTACGAGCAGTACTTC
TRBJ1-4 | TRBV6-5 | . | TRBD1 | CASRDGDRNEKLFF | TGTGCCAGCAGAGATGGGGACAGGAATGAAAAACTGTTTTTT
TRBJ1-2 | TRBV5-1 | . | TRBD1 | CASSLGQGVDGYTF | TGCGCCAGCAGCTTGGGGCAGGGGGTTGATGGCTACACCTTC
TRBJ2-1 | TRBV29-1 | . | . | CSVGQFYNEQFF | TGCAGCGTTGGGCAGTTCTACAATGAGCAGTTCTTC
TRBJ2-1 | TRBV27 | . | TRBD2 | CASSQGLAGVNEQFF | TGTGCCAGCAGTCAGGGACTAGCGGGAGTCAATGAGCAGTTCTTC
TRBJ2-1 | TRBV9 | . | TRBD2 | CASSVVPLLAGVSYNEQFF | TGTGCCAGCAGCGTAGTGCCCCTTCTAGCGGGAGTCTCCTACAATGAGCAGTTCTTC
TRBJ1-2 | TRBV9 | . | TRBD1 | CASSVGQGDGYTF | TGTGCCAGCAGCGTAGGACAGGGGGACGGCTACACCTTC
TRBJ2-1 | TRBV5-4 | few | . | CASSSPESYNEQFF | TGTGCCAGCAGCTCGCCGGAGTCCTACAATGAGCAGTTCTTC
TRBJ1-2 | TRBV10-3 | . | TRBD1 | CAISESTGNYGYTF | TGTGCCATCAGTGAGTCGACAGGGAACTATGGCTACACCTTC
TRBJ2-5 | TRBV4-1 | . | TRBD2 | CASSQEPLAGVVETQYF | TGCGCCAGCAGCCAAGAGCCGCTAGCGGGAGTTGTAGAGACCCAGTACTTC
TRBJ2-3 | TRBV4-2 | few | TRBD2 | CASSPGTSGRTDTQYF | TGTGCCAGCAGCCCAGGGACTAGCGGGAGGACAGATACGCAGTATTTT
TRBJ2-1 | TRBV27 | . | TRBD2 | CASSQPGLAGTNEQFF | TGTGCCAGCAGTCAACCGGGACTAGCGGGAACCAATGAGCAGTTCTTC
TRBJ2-5 | TRBV30 | . | TRBD2 | CAYGTSGIQETQYF | TGTGCTTACGGGACTAGCGGGATACAAGAGACCCAGTACTTC
TRBJ2-7 | TRBV28 | . | TRBD2 | CATRTSGYEQYF | TGTGCCACCAGGACTAGCGGCTACGAGCAGTACTTC
TRBJ1-2 | TRBV2 | few | . | CASSEDPQGRNYGYTF | TGTGCCAGCAGTGAGGACCCCCAGGGGCGGAACTATGGCTACACCTTC
TRBJ1-3 | TRBV7-2 | . | . | CASSLPTGSGNTIYF | TGTGCCAGCAGCCTACCGACGGGGTCGGGAAACACCATATATTTT
TRBJ2-6 | TRBV7-9 | . | TRBD1 | CASGTASSGANVLTF | TGTGCCAGCGGGACAGCGAGCTCTGGGGCCAACGTCCTGACTTTC
TRBJ1-3 | TRBV6-5 | . | . | CASSYGGETGNTIYF | TGTGCCAGCAGTTACGGGGGGGAGACTGGAAACACCATATATTTT
TRBJ2-1 | TRBV30 | . | . | CAWSRRADVNEQFF | TGTGCCTGGAGTAGGCGGGCGGACGTGAATGAGCAGTTCTTC
TRBJ1-5 | TRBV6-6 | . | . | CASSYSEGRGQPQHF | TGTGCCAGCAGTTACTCGGAGGGGAGGGGTCAGCCCCAGCATTTT
TRBJ1-5 | TRBV5-1 | . | TRBD1 | CASSSTGMSNQPQHF | TGCGCCAGCAGTTCGACAGGGATGAGCAATCAGCCCCAGCATTTT
TRBJ1-2 | TRBV4-1 | once | . | CASFENHGYTF | TGCGCCAGCTTTGAGAACCATGGCTACACCTTC
TRBJ2-1 | TRBV5-5 | once | . | CASSLDGSPFF | TGTGCCAGCAGCTTGGACGGGAGTCCGTTCTTC
TRBJ2-7 | TRBV5-1 | . | TRBD1 | CASSPWGQGVHEQYF | TGCGCCAGCTCCCCGTGGGGACAGGGGGTGCACGAGCAGTACTTC
TRBJ2-1 | TRBV5-1 | . | . | CASSGDSGSSNEQFF | TGCGCCAGCAGCGGGGACTCGGGTTCTAGCAATGAGCAGTTCTTC
TRBJ2-7 | TRBV19 | . | TRBD1 | CASRGQSSIIYEQYF | TGTGCCAGTAGGGGACAGTCATCCATAATCTACGAGCAGTACTTC
TRBJ1-3 | TRBV7-8 | few | TRBD1 | CASSKRDRDLSGNTIYF | TGTGCCAGCAGCAAACGGGACAGGGACCTCTCTGGAAACACCATATATTTT